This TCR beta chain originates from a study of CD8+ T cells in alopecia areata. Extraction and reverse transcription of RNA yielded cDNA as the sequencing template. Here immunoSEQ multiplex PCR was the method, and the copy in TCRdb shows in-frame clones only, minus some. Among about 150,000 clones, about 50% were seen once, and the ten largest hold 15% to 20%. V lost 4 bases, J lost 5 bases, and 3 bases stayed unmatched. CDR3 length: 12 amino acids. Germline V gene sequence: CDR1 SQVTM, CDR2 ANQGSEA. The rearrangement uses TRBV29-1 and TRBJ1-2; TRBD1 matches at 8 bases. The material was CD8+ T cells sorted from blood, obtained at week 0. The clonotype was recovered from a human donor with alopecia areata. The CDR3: CSVVRQGYGYTF. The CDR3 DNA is TGCAGCGTTGTCAGACAGGGGTATGGCTACACCTTC.